This record covers a single T cell receptor beta chain. This clone's antigen is unknown. No base quality values were provided; no much bigger clone lies one nucleotide off. This entry is derived from a study of blood T cell repertoires in COVID-19 (TCRdb year 2020). Regarding the research as a whole: Samples from collaborators originated in the United States, Italy and Spain and spanned both the acute and convalescent phases of COVID-19. The prospective study material was composed of cDNA or gDNA derived from T cells, B-cell-depleted T cells, or PBMCs. Deeply sampled blood TCRbeta repertoires from subjects exposed to, actively infected with, or recovered from COVID-19 were included in the dataset. The repertoires were made available in a free public database intended to serve as a resource for research on the immune response to SARS-CoV-2. Samples came from the ongoing ImmuneRACE study (first 160 participants) plus 1,254 subjects from 6 global collaborators. A de-identified subject ID, COVID-19 status, age in years and sex were almost always included in the sample metadata. HLA class I and class II types, where available, came from metadata supplied by the sample provider rather than from assay-based typing.

The CDR3 runs 15 amino acids, cysteine and phenylalanine included. Only the CDR3 DNA is retained, 45 bases long and in frame from the first base. Deletion took 0 bases off V and 7 bases off J, with a span of 13 bases between the germline ends. According to the germline V gene (reference sequence), CDR1 reads SEHNR and CDR2 reads FQNEAQ. TCRbeta CDR3 regions were amplified from genomic DNA using the immunoSEQ Assay, a bias-controlled multiplex PCR. The source study handled its data this way. Nucleated cell counts per sample were estimated from amplification of reference gene primers within the assay. To quantify the absolute abundance of each unique TCRbeta CDR3 rearrangement, sequence reads were collapsed and filtered. For each sample, productive Simpson clonality was calculated as the square root of Simpson's diversity index over productive rearrangements. In TCRdb, the immuneACCESS table is reduced to in-frame sequences with V and J assigned. These tables do not hold every clone; where another copy was compared, an unresolved V gene accounts for under half, and the others remain unexplained. That table furnishes V, J and clone size, whereas the DNA furnished D and trimming. In this sample the table shows approximately 80,000 clones, around 84% of which occur a single time. The ten top clones hold around 5% of the sample.

Each collaborating institution followed its own protocols to collect whole blood in K2EDTA tubes. For TCRbeta analysis, collaborator samples were shipped as frozen whole blood, as isolated PBMCs, or as DNA extracted from either sample type. Overall results and qualifications from the work: Clinical and demographic metadata were provided uncurated, with the amount varying by source and participant.

The clonotype comes from a middle-aged man with acute or convalescent COVID-19. The chain employs TRBV7-9 and TRBJ2-1; the D gene is perhaps TRBD1, on 6 matching bases. Source material: peripheral blood. The DNA sequence is TGTGCCAGCAGCTTAGCAGGGGGTGTCTATAATGAGCAGTTCTTC. Translated, this is CASSLAGGVYNEQFF.